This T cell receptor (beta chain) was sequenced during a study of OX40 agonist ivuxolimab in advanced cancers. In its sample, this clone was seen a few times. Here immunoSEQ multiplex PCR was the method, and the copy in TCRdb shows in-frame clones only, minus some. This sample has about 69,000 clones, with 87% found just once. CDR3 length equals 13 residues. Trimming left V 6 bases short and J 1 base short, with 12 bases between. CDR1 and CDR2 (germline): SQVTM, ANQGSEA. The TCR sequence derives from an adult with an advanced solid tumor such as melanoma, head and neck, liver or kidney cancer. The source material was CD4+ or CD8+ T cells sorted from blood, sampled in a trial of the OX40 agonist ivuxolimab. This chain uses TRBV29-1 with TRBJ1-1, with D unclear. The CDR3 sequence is CSVIPGWNTEAFF. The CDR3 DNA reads TGCAGCGTCATTCCGGGATGGAACACTGAAGCTTTCTTT.